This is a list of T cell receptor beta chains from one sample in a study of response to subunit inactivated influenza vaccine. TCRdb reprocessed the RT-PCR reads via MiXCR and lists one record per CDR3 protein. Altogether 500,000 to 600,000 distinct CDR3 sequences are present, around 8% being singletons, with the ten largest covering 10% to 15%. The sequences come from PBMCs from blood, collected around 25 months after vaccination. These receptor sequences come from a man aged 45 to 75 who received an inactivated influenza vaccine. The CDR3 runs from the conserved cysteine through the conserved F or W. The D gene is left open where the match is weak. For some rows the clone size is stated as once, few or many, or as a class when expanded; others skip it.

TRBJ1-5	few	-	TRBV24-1	TGTGCCACCAGTGAGGGGGGCGCAAACAATCAGCCCCAGCATTTT	CATSEGGANNQPQHF
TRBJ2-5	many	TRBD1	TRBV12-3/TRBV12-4	TGTGCCAGCAGTGAACAGATGGGACAGCAAGAGACCCAGTACTTC	CASSEQMGQQETQYF
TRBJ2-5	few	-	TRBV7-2	TGTGCCAGCAGCTTAGCGGTTATGAGAGAGACCCAGTACTTC	CASSLAVMRETQYF
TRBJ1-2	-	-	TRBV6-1	TGTGCCAGCAGAGGGGCGGTTAACTATGGCTACACCTTC	CASRGAVNYGYTF
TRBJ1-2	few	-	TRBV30	TGTGCCTGGAGTGTAAATGACTATGGCTACACCTTC	CAWSVNDYGYTF
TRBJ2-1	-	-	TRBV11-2	TGTGCCAGCAGCTTAGAAGGCAGGGGATACTACAATGAGCAGTTCTTC	CASSLEGRGYYNEQFF
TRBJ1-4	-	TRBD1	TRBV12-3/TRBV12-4	TGTGCCAGCAGGGGACAGGGAGGAGTTGAAAAACTGTTTTTT	CASRGQGGVEKLFF
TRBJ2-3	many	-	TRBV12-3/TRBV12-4	TGTGCCAGCAGTATTAGCGGCACAGATACGCAGTATTTT	CASSISGTDTQYF
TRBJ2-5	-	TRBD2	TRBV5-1	TGCGCCAGCAGCTTGGATCTAGCGGATATACTCCAAGAGACCCAGTACTTC	CASSLDLADILQETQYF
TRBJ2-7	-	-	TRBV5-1	TGCGCCAGCAGCTTGTTAATCAGCCCTCGCGAGCAGTACTTC	CASSLLISPREQYF
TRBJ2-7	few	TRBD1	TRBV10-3	TGTGCCACCAGGGACAGTCTAGGCGAGCAGTACTTC	CATRDSLGEQYF
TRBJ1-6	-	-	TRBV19	TGTGCCAGTAGTATCGGACGGGCTGGTAATTCACCCCTCCACTTT	CASSIGRAGNSPLHF
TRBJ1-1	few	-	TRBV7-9	TGTGCCAGCAGCTTAGAGGGAGCTGAAGCTTTCTTT	CASSLEGAEAFF
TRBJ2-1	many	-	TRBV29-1	TGCAGCGTTGAAGATCTTATCGTTTATGAGCAGTTCTTC	CSVEDLIVYEQFF
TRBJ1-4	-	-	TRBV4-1	TGCGCCAGCAACCCGGGAGGGGGGGATGAAAAACTGTTTTTT	CASNPGGGDEKLFF
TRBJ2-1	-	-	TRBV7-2	TGTGCCAGCAGCTTAGGTAGTAACTCCTACAATGAGCAGTTCTTC	CASSLGSNSYNEQFF
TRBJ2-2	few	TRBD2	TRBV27	TGTGCCAGCAGTCCTGGTCTAGCGGGGGGCCACATCACCGGGGAGCTGTTTTTT	CASSPGLAGGHITGELFF
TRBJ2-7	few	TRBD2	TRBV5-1	TGCGCCAGCAGCTTCACTAGCGAGGTGGACGAGCAGTACTTC	CASSFTSEVDEQYF
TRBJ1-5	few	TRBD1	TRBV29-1	TGCAGCGTAGCAGGGGGGAGCAATCAGCCCCAGCATTTT	CSVAGGSNQPQHF
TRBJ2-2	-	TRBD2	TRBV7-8	TGTGCCAGCAGCCCATTATCTAGCGGGGTTTCCACCGGGGAGCTGTTTTTT	CASSPLSSGVSTGELFF
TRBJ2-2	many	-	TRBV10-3	TGTGCCATCAGTGAGTCGTCGCAGGGACGAGATTTT	CAISESSQGRDF
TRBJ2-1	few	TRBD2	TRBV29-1	TGCAGCGGCTCGGGAAACGGGAGGGATAATGAGCAGTTCTTC	CSGSGNGRDNEQFF
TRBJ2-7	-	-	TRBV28	TGTGCCAGCAGTTTAGGGGTGGAGGCCCTGCAGTACTTC	CASSLGVEALQYF
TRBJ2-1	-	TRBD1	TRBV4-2	TGTGCCAGCAGCCAAATTGACAGGGACGAGCAGTTCTTC	CASSQIDRDEQFF
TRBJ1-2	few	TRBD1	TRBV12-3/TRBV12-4	TGTGCCAGCAGTCACAGGGACAGAAAATTTTATAACTATGGCTACACCTTC	CASSHRDRKFYNYGYTF
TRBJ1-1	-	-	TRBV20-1	TGCAGTGCTAGGGCAACGGGGCGTGAAGCTTTCTTT	CSARATGREAFF
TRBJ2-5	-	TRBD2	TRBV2	TGTGCCAGCAGGGGACTAGCGGGGTACCAAGAGACCCAGTACTTC	CASRGLAGYQETQYF
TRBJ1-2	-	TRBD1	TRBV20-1	TGCAGTGCTAGAGAATCCCCCGGGACAGGGGATCGGTATGGCTACACCTTC	CSARESPGTGDRYGYTF
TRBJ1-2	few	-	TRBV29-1	TGCAGCGTGGGGGGGAGCTTGGAGGGCTACACCTTC	CSVGGSLEGYTF
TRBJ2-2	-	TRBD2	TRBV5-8	TGTGCCAGCAGCTTTTTACCAGGACTAGCGGACACCGGGGAGCTGTTTTTT	CASSFLPGLADTGELFF
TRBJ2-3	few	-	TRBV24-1	TGTGCCACCAGTGATTTTCGGGATCGCAGAGAGGGGTTAAGGGATACGCAGTATTTT	CATSDFRDRREGLRDTQYF
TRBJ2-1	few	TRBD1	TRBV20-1	TGCAGTGCTAGAGGAGCCGGGACAGGGCCGGGCTCCTACAATGAGCAGTTCTTC	CSARGAGTGPGSYNEQFF
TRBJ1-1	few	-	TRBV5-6	TGTGCCAGCAGCTTGGCCAATATGATGAACACTGAAGCTTTCTTT	CASSLANMMNTEAFF
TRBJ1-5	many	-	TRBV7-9	TGTGCCAGCAGCTTAGGAGGGGTGAATCAGCCCCAGCATTTT	CASSLGGVNQPQHF
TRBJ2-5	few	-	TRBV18	TGTGCCAGCTCACCCTCTCCTTACGAGACCCAGTACTTC	CASSPSPYETQYF
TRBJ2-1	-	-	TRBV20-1	TGCAGTGCTAGTAGGTGGGAGCTTTACAATGAGCAGTTCTTC	CSASRWELYNEQFF
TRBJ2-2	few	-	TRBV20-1	TGCAGTGCTAGATCGGTAGCGGAAAACACCGGGGAGCTGTTTTTT	CSARSVAENTGELFF
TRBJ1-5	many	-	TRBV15	TGTGCCACCAGCAGAGATTACGCGGGAACTAGCAATCAGCCCCAGCATTTT	CATSRDYAGTSNQPQHF
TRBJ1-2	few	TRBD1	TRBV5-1	TGCGCCAGCAGTATTGGGACAGGGCAAAACTATGGCTACACCTTC	CASSIGTGQNYGYTF
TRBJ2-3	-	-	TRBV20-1	TGCAGTGCTAGAGATCGTGTTAGCCCTCAGGATACGCAGTATTTT	CSARDRVSPQDTQYF
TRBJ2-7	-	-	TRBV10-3	TGTGCCATCAGGCAGGGTATCTTAGGGTCCTACGAGCAGTACTTC	CAIRQGILGSYEQYF
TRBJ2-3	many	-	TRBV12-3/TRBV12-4	TGTGCCAGCAGTTCGGCTCCCGATACGCAGTATTTT	CASSSAPDTQYF
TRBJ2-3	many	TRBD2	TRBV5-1	TGCGCCAGCAGCTTGTCCAGCGGGGAGGATACGCAGTATTTT	CASSLSSGEDTQYF
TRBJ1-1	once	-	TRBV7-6	TGTGTCAGCAGCTTCGCACGGGGGCTTTCGAGCACTGAAGCTTTCTTT	CVSSFARGLSSTEAFF
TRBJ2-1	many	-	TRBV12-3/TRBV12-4	TGTGCCAGCAGCCCAGACCCCGGAGGGTCCTACAATGAGCAGTTCTTC	CASSPDPGGSYNEQFF
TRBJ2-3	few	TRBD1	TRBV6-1	TGTGCCAGCAGACTGGGACAGGAGCTCACAGATACGCAGTATTTT	CASRLGQELTDTQYF
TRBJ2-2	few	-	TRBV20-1	TGCAGTGCTTTGGGACTCCCCACCGGGGAGCTGTTTTTT	CSALGLPTGELFF
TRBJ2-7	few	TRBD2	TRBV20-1	TGCAGTGCTAGGGTAGCGGGAACATCCGAGCAGTACTTC	CSARVAGTSEQYF
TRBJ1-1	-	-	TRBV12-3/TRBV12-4	TGTGCCAGCACCTTAGGGACCGCTGGACAAGCTTTCTTT	CASTLGTAGQAFF
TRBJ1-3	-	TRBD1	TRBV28	TGTGCCAGCAGCTACGGGACAGCGAGATTCTCTGGAAACACCATATATTTT	CASSYGTARFSGNTIYF
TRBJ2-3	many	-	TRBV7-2	TGTGCCAGCAGCTTATGGGATTCTAGCACAGATACGCAGTATTTT	CASSLWDSSTDTQYF
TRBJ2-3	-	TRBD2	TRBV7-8	TGTGCCAGCAGACGGACTAGCGGGCCTACTAGCACAGATACGCAGTATTTT	CASRRTSGPTSTDTQYF
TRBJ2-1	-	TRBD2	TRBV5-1	TGCGCCAGCAGGGCCCGGGGACTAAGGTCCTCGAATGAGCAGTTCTTC	CASRARGLRSSNEQFF